The 29 T cell receptor beta chains listed next were all sequenced from one sample in a study of T cells in Graves' hyperthyroidism and ophthalmopathy. TCR beta CDR3 region amplification was performed from RNA transcripts. HTBI primers drove first-round RT-PCR of the TCR CDR3. TCRdb independently ran MiXCR on the multiplex PCR reads; one entry per CDR3 protein. The profile covers approximately 360,000 distinct CDR3 sequences, with 20% to 25% appearing a single time and around 70% taken by the ten largest. Sequenced sample: blood. These receptors originate from a man aged 50 to 60 with Graves' hyperthyroidism.

The genes are TRBV28 and TRBJ2-1, with D possibly being TRBD1 (6 bases). Trimming took off 6 bases at V and 2 bases at J, with 14 bases between the two ends. CDR3 length: 15 amino acids. CDR1 is MDHEN and CDR2 is SYDVKM in the germline V gene. In nucleotides, the CDR3 is TGTGCCAGCAGCATCCAGGGGCGCCCCTACAATGAGCAGTTCTTC. Protein product: CASSIQGRPYNEQFF.

The chain links TRBV5-1 to TRBJ1-5, with unresolved D. This CDR3 has 15 residues. V lost 3 bases and J 5 bases, leaving 15 bases between the germline ends. CDR1 and CDR2 (germline): SGHRS, YFSETQ. CDR3 sequence (DNA): TGCGCCAGCAGCTCAGAGGGTGCCAACCATCAGCCCCAGCATTTT. It specifies CASSSEGANHQPQHF.

This chain uses TRBV5-1 with TRBJ2-4, with 7 bases identical to TRBD1. J was trimmed by 7 bases and V by 1 base; bases with no gene match: 5. Germline CDR1 reads SGHRS; CDR2 reads YFSETQ. The CDR3 is 14 amino acids. The CDR3 nucleotides are TGCGCCAGCAGCTTGACAGGGGCCTTGAACATTCAGTACTTC. Encoded protein: CASSLTGALNIQYF.

This clonotype turned up a few times. The J gene is TRBJ2-5, the V gene TRBV11-2; D might be TRBD1 or TRBD2, each matching 5 bases. The CDR3 contains 13 residues. CDR1 SGHAT and CDR2 FQNNGV come from the germline V gene. The V end was cut by 4 bases, the J end by 11 bases, with 17 bases between. The CDR3 here is CASSSGGRPSQYF. CDR3 DNA: TGTGCCAGCAGCTCTGGGGGTCGGCCTAGTCAGTACTTC.

In this sample, this clonotype turned up a few times. The CDR3 nucleotides are TGCGCCAGCAGCTTGGAAGGCCTTGGGGTGAACACTGAAGCTTTCTTT. This gives the protein CASSLEGLGVNTEAFF. The chain uses TRBV5-1 and TRBJ1-1; D is unresolved. Germline CDR1 and CDR2: SGHRS and YFSETQ. Trimming took off 0 bases at V and 0 bases at J, with 12 bases between the two ends. This CDR3 spans 16 amino acids.

There are a few counts of this clonotype. V and J are TRBV3-1 and TRBJ2-3; D is possibly TRBD2 (5 bases). CDR3 size: 13 residues. V gave up 4 bases and J gave up 7 bases, with 12 bases separating them. The germline gives CDR1 LGHDT, CDR2 YNNKEL (reference sequence). For the CDR3, the DNA is TGTGCCAGCAGCCCTCCCGGGGAATATACGCAGTATTTT. It translates to CASSPPGEYTQYF.

This sequence joins TRBV20-1 and TRBJ1-4; 7 nucleotides agree with TRBD1. The CDR3 runs to 14 residues. The germline V gene encodes CDR1 DFQATT and CDR2 SNEGSKA (reference sequence). The ends lost 0 bases at V and 8 bases at J; junction bases unmatched: 6. The CDR3 DNA reads TGCAGTGCTAGAGATCTCAGGGGGGGCGAAAAACTGTTTTTT. Protein product: CSARDLRGGEKLFF.

In this sample, this clonotype turned up a few times. The CDR3 here is CASRSPRGATEAFF. As DNA, the CDR3 is TGTGCCAGCAGATCACCCAGGGGGGCCACTGAAGCTTTCTTT. The chain carries TRBV12-3 or TRBV12-4 and TRBJ1-1, with 7 bases identical to TRBD1. This CDR3 contains 14 residues. The junction had 8 bases not matched to a gene; V was cut back by 6 bases and J by 4 bases.

This clonotype was detected ten times or more. V and J are TRBV12-3 or TRBV12-4 and TRBJ2-3, with 9 bases matching TRBD2. After removal of 3 bases from V and 3 bases from J, the junction contained 7 bases not matched to a gene. CDR3 length: 16 residues. DNA of the CDR3: TGTGCCAGCAGTTTGTTTGCGGGAGGGCCGACAGATACGCAGTATTTT. The encoded protein is CASSLFAGGPTDTQYF.

This clonotype was seen many times. This rearrangement joins TRBV28 to TRBJ1-1, with unresolved D. The germline CDR1 and CDR2 sequences are MDHEN and SYDVKM. Deletions cut 6 bases from V and 1 base from J, with 12 bases between. This CDR3 has 14 residues. The CDR3 region is CASRMTVGNTEAFF. For the CDR3, the DNA is TGTGCCAGCAGGATGACGGTGGGGAACACTGAAGCTTTCTTT.

There are a few counts of this clonotype. The chain couples TRBV18 to TRBJ2-3, with a tentative D call TRBD1 (5 bases). This CDR3 comprises 15 residues. V lost 3 bases to trimming and J lost 0 bases, with 10 bases between them. The germline CDR1 and CDR2 sequences are KGHSH and LQKENI. In DNA form, the CDR3 reads TGTGCCAGCTCACCGACAGATACTAGCACAGATACGCAGTATTTT. It encodes CASSPTDTSTDTQYF.

As regards this clonotype: This may be a read error, as it is one base from a much larger clone. The conserved final phenylalanine or tryptophan is absent from the CDR3, which likely points to a read error. The gene calls are TRBV6-1 and TRBJ1-1, with 8 bases identical to TRBD1. After removal of 6 bases from V and 1 base from J, the junction contained 7 bases not matched to a gene. The germline gives CDR1 MNHNS, CDR2 SASEGT. CDR3 length: 15 residues. The CDR3 loop is CASRQQGVENTEAFL. The CDR3 bases are TGTGCCAGCAGACAACAGGGGGTAGAGAACACTGAAGCTTTCCTT.

This clonotype showed up many times. V is TRBV7-3 and J is TRBJ1-1, with TRBD1 matching over 9 bases. Germline values: CDR1 SGHTA, CDR2 FQGTGA. The CDR3 runs 17 residues. With V trimmed by 5 bases and J by 3 bases, 13 bases remained unmatched. CDR3 coding DNA: TGTGCCAGCAGCAACCGGGACAGGGTTGGATCTGACACTGAAGCTTTCTTT. Its protein product is CASSNRDRVGSDTEAFF.

This clonotype has only a few counts. The chain combines TRBV20-1 with TRBJ2-5, with 8 bases matching TRBD2. Germline V gene data show CDR1 as DFQATT and CDR2 as SNEGSKA (reference sequence). V shed 3 bases and J 4 bases; nucleotides not matched to a gene: 4. The CDR3 is 13 residues long. Here the CDR3 reads CSASRGGGETQYF. In DNA, the CDR3 is TGCAGTGCTAGTCGGGGGGGCGGAGAGACCCAGTACTTC.

This clonotype appeared a few times. The CDR3 DNA follows: TGTGCCAGCAGCTTAGCGTCTTCGCCCTACAATGAGCAGTTCTTC. Translated: CASSLASSPYNEQFF. V is TRBV7-2 and J is TRBJ2-1; D not resolved. The CDR3 contains 15 residues. Germline CDR1 SGHTA, CDR2 FQGNSA. Between the trimmed V and J ends, which lost 0 bases and 2 bases, there was a span of 8 bases.

There are a few counts of this clonotype. The chain joins TRBV7-2 to TRBJ2-2; 10 nucleotides match TRBD1. V was pared by 1 base and J by 3 bases, with 2 bases of the junction left unmatched. Germline values: CDR1 SGHTA, CDR2 FQGNSA. This CDR3 has 16 residues. The CDR3 DNA follows: TGTGCCAGCAGCTTAGAGGGACAGGGGTACACCGGGGAGCTGTTTTTT. Translating it yields CASSLEGQGYTGELFF.

This sequence joins TRBV27 and TRBJ2-3, with 14 nucleotides matching TRBD2. CDR3 length equals 19 residues. Germline V CDR1 and CDR2: MNHEY, SMNVEV (reference sequence). J lost 2 bases, V lost 4 bases, and 11 bases had no gene match. CDR3: CASSSRLAGGRDDTDTQYF. DNA of the CDR3: TGTGCCAGCAGTTCCAGACTAGCGGGGGGGCGGGACGACACAGATACGCAGTATTTT.

This rearrangement joins TRBV7-3 to TRBJ2-2; tentative D call: TRBD2 (5 bases). The germline V gene encodes CDR1 SGHTA and CDR2 FQGTGA. The CDR3 is made up of 15 amino acids. The ends were cut back, 2 bases at V and 2 bases at J, with 9 bases in the middle. CDR3 in amino acids: CASSLADSNTGELFF. In DNA form, the CDR3 reads TGTGCCAGCAGCTTAGCGGACTCCAACACCGGGGAGCTGTTTTTT.

This clonotype came up a few times. The V gene is TRBV6-1, the J gene TRBJ1-5; a possible D gene is TRBD1 (5 bases). Germline V gene data show CDR1 as MNHNS and CDR2 as SASEGT. There are 14 residues in the CDR3. Trimming cost V 7 bases and J 3 bases, with 13 bases left between them. CDR3 loop: CASIEWGDNQPQHF. The DNA for the CDR3 is TGTGCCAGCATCGAGTGGGGGGACAATCAGCCCCAGCATTTT.

This clonotype was detected only a few times. V usage is TRBV5-1 and J usage is TRBJ1-4; unclear D gene. Trimming stripped 0 bases from V and 0 bases from J, with 3 bases between. Germline V gives CDR1 SGHRS, CDR2 YFSETQ. There are 14 residues in the CDR3. The CDR3 loop reads CASSLDATNEKLFF. CDR3 in DNA: TGCGCCAGCAGCTTGGATGCAACTAATGAAAAACTGTTTTTT.

The J gene is TRBJ2-3, the V gene TRBV27, with 12 bases fitting TRBD2. The CDR3 contains 18 residues. Germline loops: CDR1 MNHEY, CDR2 SMNVEV (reference sequence). V shed 4 bases, J shed 3 bases, and the junction held 11 bases outside the gene matches. The CDR3 bases are TGTGCCAGCAGTTCCAGACTAGCGGGAGCATCATGGACAGATACGCAGTATTTT. Translation: CASSSRLAGASWTDTQYF.

Only a few counts were recorded for this clonotype. This chain uses TRBV6-5 with TRBJ2-7; TRBD1 agrees at 7 bases. In germline, CDR1 is MNHEY, CDR2 SVGAGI. V gave up 2 bases and J gave up 4 bases; unmatched junction bases: 5. The CDR3 runs 14 residues. CDR3 bases: TGTGCCAGCAGTTACAACAGGGGACAGTACGAGCAGTACTTC. Translating gives CASSYNRGQYEQYF.

The V and J genes are TRBV13 and TRBJ2-2; no clear D. CDR1 is PRHDT and CDR2 is FYEKMQ in the germline V gene (reference sequence). The CDR3 contains 13 residues. Trimming removed 4 bases at V and 6 bases at J, with 9 bases between. CDR3: CASSYNIAGELFF. Here the CDR3 DNA reads TGTGCCAGCAGCTACAACATCGCCGGGGAGCTGTTTTTT.

This clonotype was detected only a few times. The gene calls are TRBV5-4 and TRBJ2-1; D remains unclear. Between the trimmed V and J ends, which lost 5 bases and 0 bases, there was a span of 9 bases. The V gene's germline CDR1 is SGHNT and CDR2 YYREEE (reference sequence). This CDR3 comprises 14 residues. Here the CDR3 reads CASSQSSSYNEQFF. CDR3 nucleotide sequence: TGTGCCAGCAGTCAGTCGAGCTCCTACAATGAGCAGTTCTTC.

This clonotype was recorded many times. The V gene is TRBV7-9, the J gene TRBJ2-3, with TRBD2 matching over 13 bases. The V and J ends lost 3 bases and 2 bases, in that order; junction bases with no gene match: 5. The CDR3 runs 17 residues. Germline V gene lookup returns CDR1 SEHNR and CDR2 FQNEAQ (reference sequence). Here the CDR3 DNA reads TGTGCCAGCAGCTTGGGACTAGCGGGAACAAACACAGATACGCAGTATTTT. This translates into CASSLGLAGTNTDTQYF.

The rearrangement joins TRBV5-1 to TRBJ2-4, with 9 positions matching TRBD1. CDR1 and CDR2 (germline): SGHRS, YFSETQ. V lost 5 bases, J lost 7 bases, and 4 bases stayed unmatched. CDR3 size: 13 residues. The CDR3 sequence is CASRKGQGNIQYF. The CDR3 nucleotides are TGCGCCAGCAGAAAGGGACAGGGCAACATTCAGTACTTC.

This chain uses TRBV2 with TRBJ2-2; D may be TRBD2 (5 bases). Between the trimmed V and J ends, which lost 5 bases and 4 bases, there was a span of 11 bases. Germline V CDR1 and CDR2: SNHLY, FYNNEI. The length of the CDR3 is 14 residues. The CDR3 is CASSSTRSTGELFF. The CDR3 coding sequence is TGTGCCAGCAGTTCTACTAGATCCACCGGGGAGCTGTTTTTT.

The J gene is TRBJ2-4, the V gene TRBV14, with D maybe TRBD1 (6 bases). V was shortened by 3 bases and J by 8 bases, with 14 bases between the two germline ends. Germline lookup yields CDR1 SGHDN and CDR2 FVKESK. This CDR3 contains 14 residues. CDR3 bases: TGTGCCAGCAGCCACACTCAGGGGATATACATTCAGTACTTC. Protein: CASSHTQGIYIQYF.

The rearrangement links TRBV27 to TRBJ2-5, with a weak D call TRBD1 (6 bases). V lost 5 bases and J lost 2, with 12 bases in between. The CDR3 covers 14 residues. Germline lookup yields CDR1 MNHEY and CDR2 SMNVEV (reference sequence). CDR3 sequence: CASSLRDKQETQYF. The CDR3 DNA is TGTGCCAGCAGTCTCCGGGACAAACAAGAGACCCAGTACTTC.